This TCR beta chain stems from a study of identical twins. This clonotype was seen more than once but under ten times. TCRdb used MiXCR to reprocess the 5' RACE reads, holding one entry per CDR3 protein. The sample contains 450,000 to 650,000 distinct CDR3 sequences, roughly 9.5% of which appear only once. V lost 1 base and J 4 bases, leaving 13 bases between the germline ends. CDR1 is KGHSH and CDR2 is LQKENI in the germline V gene. The CDR3 totals 16 residues. In addition, the sample was reused for a study of yellow fever vaccine responses in identical twins.

The clonotype was recovered from a woman aged 18-30 years in good health. The rearrangement joins TRBV18 to TRBJ2-2, with a tentative D call TRBD1 (6 bases). Sequenced input: PBMCs. The CDR3 DNA follows: TGTGCCAGCTCACCACACCCTCTGGACAGCACCGGGGAGCTGTTTTTT. It specifies CASSPHPLDSTGELFF.